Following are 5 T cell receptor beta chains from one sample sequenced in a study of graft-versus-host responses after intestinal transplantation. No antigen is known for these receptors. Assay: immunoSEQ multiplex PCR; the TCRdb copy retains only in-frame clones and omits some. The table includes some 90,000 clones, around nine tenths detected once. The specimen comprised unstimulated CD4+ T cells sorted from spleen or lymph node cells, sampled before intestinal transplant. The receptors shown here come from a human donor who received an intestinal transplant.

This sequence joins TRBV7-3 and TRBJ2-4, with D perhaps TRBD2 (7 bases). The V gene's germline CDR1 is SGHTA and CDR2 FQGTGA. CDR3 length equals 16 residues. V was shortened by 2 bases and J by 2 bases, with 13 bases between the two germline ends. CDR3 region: CASSLVGGGTKNIQYF. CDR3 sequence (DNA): TGTGCCAGCAGCTTAGTGGGAGGGGGAACCAAAAACATTCAGTACTTC.

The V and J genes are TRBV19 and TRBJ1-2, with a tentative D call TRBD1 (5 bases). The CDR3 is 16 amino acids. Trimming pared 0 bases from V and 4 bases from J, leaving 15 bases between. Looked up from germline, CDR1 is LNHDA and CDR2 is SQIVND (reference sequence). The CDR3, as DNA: TGTGCCAGTAGTATAGATGGGGCCAGCAGGCCCTATGGCTACACCTTC. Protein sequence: CASSIDGASRPYGYTF.

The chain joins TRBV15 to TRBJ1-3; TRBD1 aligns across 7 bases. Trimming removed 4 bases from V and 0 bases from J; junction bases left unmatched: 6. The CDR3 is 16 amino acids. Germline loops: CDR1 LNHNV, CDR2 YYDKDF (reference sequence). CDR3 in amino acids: CATSIDRQGSGNTIYF. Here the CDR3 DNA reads TGTGCCACCAGCATTGATAGACAGGGCTCTGGAAACACCATATATTTT.

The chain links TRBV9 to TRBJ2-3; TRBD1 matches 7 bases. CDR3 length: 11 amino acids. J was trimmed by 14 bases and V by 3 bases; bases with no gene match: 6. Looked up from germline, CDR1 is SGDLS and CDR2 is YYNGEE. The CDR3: CASSGARGLYF. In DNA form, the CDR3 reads TGTGCCAGCAGCGGGGCTAGGGGGCTGTATTTT.

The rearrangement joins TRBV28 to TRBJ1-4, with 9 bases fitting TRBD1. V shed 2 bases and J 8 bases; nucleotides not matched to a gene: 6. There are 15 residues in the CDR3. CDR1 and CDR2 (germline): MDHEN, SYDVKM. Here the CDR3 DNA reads TGTGCCAGCAGTTTAGGAGGGACAGGGAACGAAAAACTGTTTTTT. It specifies CASSLGGTGNEKLFF. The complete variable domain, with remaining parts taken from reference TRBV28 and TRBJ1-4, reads DVKVTQSSRYLVKRTGEKVFLECVQDMDHENMFWYRQDPGLGLRLIYFSYDVKMKEKGDIPEGYSVSREKKERFSLILESASTNQTSMYLCASSLGGTGNEKLFFGSGTQLSVL.